This TCR beta chain derives from a study of T cell responses to AZD1222 COVID-19 vaccine. Points from the study as a whole: Donors skewed white British and female; clonal diversity was possibly underestimated. The study sampled repertoires only after the peak T cell response. Dominant CD4 TCR responses targeted spike regions 160-218 and 743-854. Among spike-specific TCRs, nearly half reportedly target unmutated variant regions.

V lost 6 bases, J lost 10 bases, and 10 bases lay in between. The CDR3 totals 12 residues. Here immunoSEQ multiplex PCR was the method, and the copy in TCRdb shows in-frame clones only, minus some. The sample includes roughly 93,000 clones, 90% seen only once; the top ten take about 28%. For this clone: Its target is unknown.

This specimen consisted of peripheral blood, obtained on day 0 of AZD1222 vaccination. The sequence came from an adult in good health. The V call is TRBV12-3 or TRBV12-4, the J call TRBJ1-6; D unresolved. Written as DNA, the CDR3 is TGTGCCAGCAGCCACCCCCTATCACCCCTCCACTTT. Protein product: CASSHPLSPLHF.